The present TCR beta chain was sequenced within a study of T cell changes during pregnancy in multiple sclerosis. CDR3 size: 14 residues. V lost 5 bases and J lost 7, with 15 bases in between. CDR1 and CDR2 (germline): SGHRS, YFSETQ. This clone was recorded once. The data were produced by immunoSEQ multiplex PCR, yet TCRdb's version contains in-frame clones alone and is incomplete. The table lists roughly 80,000 clones, 93% of them singletons, with 2.5% to 3% in the top ten. The receptor was isolated from a female donor with multiple sclerosis, enrolled in a pregnancy study. The sequencing used peripheral blood, collected in the second trimester of pregnancy. The chain couples TRBV5-1 to TRBJ1-4; a weak D match, TRBD1 (6 bases). The CDR3 DNA reads TGCGCCAGCAGTCGTCAGGGGACGGGTGAAAAACTGTTTTTT. It specifies CASSRQGTGEKLFF.